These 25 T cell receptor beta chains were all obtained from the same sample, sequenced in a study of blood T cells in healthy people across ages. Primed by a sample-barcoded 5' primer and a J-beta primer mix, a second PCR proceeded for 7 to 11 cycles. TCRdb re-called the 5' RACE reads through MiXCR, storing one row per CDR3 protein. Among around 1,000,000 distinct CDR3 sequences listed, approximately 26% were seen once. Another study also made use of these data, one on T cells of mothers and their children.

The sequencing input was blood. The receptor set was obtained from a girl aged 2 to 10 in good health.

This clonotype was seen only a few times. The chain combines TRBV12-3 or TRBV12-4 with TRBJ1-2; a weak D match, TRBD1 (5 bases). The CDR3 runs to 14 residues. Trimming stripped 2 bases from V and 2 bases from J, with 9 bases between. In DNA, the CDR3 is TGTGCCAGCAGTTTACAGGGACGAAACTATGGCTACACCTTC. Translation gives CASSLQGRNYGYTF.

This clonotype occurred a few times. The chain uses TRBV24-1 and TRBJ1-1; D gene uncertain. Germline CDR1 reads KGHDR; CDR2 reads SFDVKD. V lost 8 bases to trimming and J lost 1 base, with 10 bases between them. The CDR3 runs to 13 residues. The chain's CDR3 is CATNNGRNTEAFF. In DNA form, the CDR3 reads TGTGCCACCAACAACGGTAGGAACACTGAAGCTTTCTTT.

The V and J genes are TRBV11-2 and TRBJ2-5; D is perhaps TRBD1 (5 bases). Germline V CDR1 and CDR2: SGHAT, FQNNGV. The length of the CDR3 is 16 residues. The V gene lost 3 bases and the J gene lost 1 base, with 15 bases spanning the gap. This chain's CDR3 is CASSFPRPDSQETQYF. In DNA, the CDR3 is TGTGCCAGCAGCTTTCCCCGACCTGACAGCCAAGAGACCCAGTACTTC.

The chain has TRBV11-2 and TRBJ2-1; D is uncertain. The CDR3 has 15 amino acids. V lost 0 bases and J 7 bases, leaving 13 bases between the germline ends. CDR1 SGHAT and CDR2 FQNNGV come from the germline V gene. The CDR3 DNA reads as TGTGCCAGCAGCTTAGATACCCTAGTATTAAATGAGCAGTTCTTC. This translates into CASSLDTLVLNEQFF. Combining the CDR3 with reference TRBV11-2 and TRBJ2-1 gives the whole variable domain EAGVAQSPRYKIIEKRQSVAFWCNPISGHATLYWYQQILGQGPKLLIQFQNNGVVDDSQLPKDRFSAERLKGVDSTLKIQPAKLEDSAVYLCASSLDTLVLNEQFFGPGTRLTVL.

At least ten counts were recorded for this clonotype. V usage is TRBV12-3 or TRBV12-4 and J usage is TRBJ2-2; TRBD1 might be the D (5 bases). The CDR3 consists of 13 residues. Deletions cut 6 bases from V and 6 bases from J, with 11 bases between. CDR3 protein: CASSLSGSGELFF. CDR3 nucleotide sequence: TGTGCCAGCAGCTTATCAGGGTCCGGGGAGCTGTTTTTT.

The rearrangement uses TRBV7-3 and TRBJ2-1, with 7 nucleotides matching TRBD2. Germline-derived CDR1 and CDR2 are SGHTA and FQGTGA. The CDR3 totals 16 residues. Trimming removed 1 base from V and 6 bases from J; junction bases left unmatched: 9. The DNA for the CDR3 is TGTGCCAGCAGCTTAAACCCGGGGGGACTCTCCAATGAGCAGTTCTTC. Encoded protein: CASSLNPGGLSNEQFF.

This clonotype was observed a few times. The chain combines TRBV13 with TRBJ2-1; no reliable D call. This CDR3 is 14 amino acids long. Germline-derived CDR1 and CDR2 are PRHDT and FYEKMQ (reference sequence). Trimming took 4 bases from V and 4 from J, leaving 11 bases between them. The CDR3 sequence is CASSWTGKYNEQFF. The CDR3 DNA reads TGTGCCAGCAGCTGGACCGGAAAATACAATGAGCAGTTCTTC.

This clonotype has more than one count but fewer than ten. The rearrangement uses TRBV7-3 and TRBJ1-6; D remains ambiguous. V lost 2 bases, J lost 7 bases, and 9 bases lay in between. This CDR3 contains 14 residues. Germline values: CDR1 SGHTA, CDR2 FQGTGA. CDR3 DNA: TGTGCCAGCAGCTTATTCGGAGGGAATTCACCCCTCCACTTT. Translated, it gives CASSLFGGNSPLHF.

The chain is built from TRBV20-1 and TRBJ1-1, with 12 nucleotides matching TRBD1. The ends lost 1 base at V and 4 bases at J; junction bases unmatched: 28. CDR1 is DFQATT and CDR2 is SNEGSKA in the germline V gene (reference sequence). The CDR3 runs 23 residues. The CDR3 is CSARVPDRDRGLSARISITEAFF. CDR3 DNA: TGCAGTGCTAGAGTCCCAGACCGGGACAGGGGGCTAAGTGCGAGGATTAGCATCACTGAAGCTTTCTTT.

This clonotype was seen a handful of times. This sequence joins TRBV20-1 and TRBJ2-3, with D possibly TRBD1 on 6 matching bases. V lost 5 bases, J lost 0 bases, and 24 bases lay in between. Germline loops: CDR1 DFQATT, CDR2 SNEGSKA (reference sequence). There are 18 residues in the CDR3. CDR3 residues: CSAPLRDRLGPSTDTQYF. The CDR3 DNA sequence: TGCAGTGCTCCCCTTCGTGACAGGCTTGGACCTAGCACAGATACGCAGTATTTT.

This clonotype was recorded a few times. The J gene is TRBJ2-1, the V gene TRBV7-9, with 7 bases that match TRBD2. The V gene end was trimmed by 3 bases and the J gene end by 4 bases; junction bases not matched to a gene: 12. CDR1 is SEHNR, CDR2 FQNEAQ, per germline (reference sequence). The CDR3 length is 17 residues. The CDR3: CASSLKPRLADYNEQFF. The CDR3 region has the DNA TGTGCCAGCAGCTTGAAGCCCCGGCTAGCGGATTACAATGAGCAGTTCTTC.

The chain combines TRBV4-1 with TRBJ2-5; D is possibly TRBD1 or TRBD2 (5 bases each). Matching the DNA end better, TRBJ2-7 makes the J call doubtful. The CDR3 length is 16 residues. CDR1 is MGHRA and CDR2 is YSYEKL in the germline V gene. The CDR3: CASSQEDGRDGDEQYF. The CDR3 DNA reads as TGCGCCAGCAGCCAAGAAGATGGCAGGGACGGCGACGAGCAGTACTTC.

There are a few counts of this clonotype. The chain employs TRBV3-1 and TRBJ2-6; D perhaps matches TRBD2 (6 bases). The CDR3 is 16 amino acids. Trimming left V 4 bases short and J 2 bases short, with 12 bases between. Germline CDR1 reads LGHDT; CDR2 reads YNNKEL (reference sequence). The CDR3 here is CASSLTSSPGANVLTF. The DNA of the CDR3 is TGTGCCAGCAGCCTTACTAGCTCCCCTGGGGCCAACGTCCTGACTTTC.

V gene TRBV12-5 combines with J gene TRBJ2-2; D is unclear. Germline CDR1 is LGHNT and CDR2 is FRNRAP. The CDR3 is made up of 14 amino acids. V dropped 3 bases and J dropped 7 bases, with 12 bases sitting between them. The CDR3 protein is CASGFRLHSGELFF. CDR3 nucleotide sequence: TGTGCTAGTGGTTTCAGGTTACATAGCGGGGAGCTGTTTTTT.

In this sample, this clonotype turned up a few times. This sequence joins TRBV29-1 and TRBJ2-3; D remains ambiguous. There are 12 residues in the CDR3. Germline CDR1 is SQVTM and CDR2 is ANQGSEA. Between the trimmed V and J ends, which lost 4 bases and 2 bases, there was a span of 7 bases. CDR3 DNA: TGCAGCGTTGGTGAGGTCACAGATACGCAGTATTTT. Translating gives CSVGEVTDTQYF.

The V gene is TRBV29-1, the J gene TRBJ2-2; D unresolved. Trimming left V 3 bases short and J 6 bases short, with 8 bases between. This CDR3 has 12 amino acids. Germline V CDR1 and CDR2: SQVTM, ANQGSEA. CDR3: CSVETEAGELFF. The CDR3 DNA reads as TGCAGCGTTGAGACCGAAGCCGGGGAGCTGTTTTTT.

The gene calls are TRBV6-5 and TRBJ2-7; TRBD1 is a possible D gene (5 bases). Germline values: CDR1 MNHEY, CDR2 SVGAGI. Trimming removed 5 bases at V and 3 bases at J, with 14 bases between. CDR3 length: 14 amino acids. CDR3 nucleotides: TGTGCCAGCAGTCGTTTAACTCAGGGCTACGAGCAGTACTTC. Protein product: CASSRLTQGYEQYF.

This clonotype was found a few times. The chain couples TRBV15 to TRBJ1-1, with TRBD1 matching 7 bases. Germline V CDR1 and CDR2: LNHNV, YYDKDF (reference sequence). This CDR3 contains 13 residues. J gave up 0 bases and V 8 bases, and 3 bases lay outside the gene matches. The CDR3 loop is CATRDRLNTEAFF. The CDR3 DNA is TGTGCCACCCGGGACAGATTGAACACTGAAGCTTTCTTT.

The CDR3 nucleotides read TGTGCCAGCAGTTTATCCTCTTACGGGAGCTCCTACAATGAGCAGTTCTTC. Translation gives CASSLSSYGSSYNEQFF. The chain couples TRBV27 to TRBJ2-1; D is possibly TRBD2 (6 bases). The CDR3 sequence is 17 residues long. The germline V gene has CDR1 MNHEY and CDR2 SMNVEV (reference sequence). The V end was cut by 0 bases, the J end by 0 bases, with 12 bases between.

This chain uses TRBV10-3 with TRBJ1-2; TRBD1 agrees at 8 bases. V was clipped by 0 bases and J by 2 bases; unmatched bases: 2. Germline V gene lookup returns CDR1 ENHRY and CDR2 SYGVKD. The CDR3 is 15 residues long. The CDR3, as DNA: TGTGCCATCAGTGAGTCCCGGACAGGGAACTATGGCTACACCTTC. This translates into CAISESRTGNYGYTF.

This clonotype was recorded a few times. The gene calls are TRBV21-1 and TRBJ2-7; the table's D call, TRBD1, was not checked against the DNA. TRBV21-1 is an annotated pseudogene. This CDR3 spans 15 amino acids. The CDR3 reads CAGSRSWGPTYEQYF. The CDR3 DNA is TGTGCCGGCAGCAGATCATGGGGACCAACCTACGAGCAGTACTTC.

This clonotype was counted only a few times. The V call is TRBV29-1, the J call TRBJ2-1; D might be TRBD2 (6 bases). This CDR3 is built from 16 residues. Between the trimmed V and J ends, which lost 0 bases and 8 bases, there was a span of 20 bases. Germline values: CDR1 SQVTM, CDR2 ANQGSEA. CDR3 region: CSVEDPVGGVYDEQFF. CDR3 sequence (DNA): TGCAGCGTTGAAGACCCCGTGGGGGGAGTATACGATGAGCAGTTCTTC.

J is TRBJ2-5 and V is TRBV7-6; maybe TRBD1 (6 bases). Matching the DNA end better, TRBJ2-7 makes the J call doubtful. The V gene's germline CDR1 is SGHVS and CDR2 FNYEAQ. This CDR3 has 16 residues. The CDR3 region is CASSSGAGVLSYEQYF. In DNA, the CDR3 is TGTGCCAGCAGCTCCGGGGCAGGGGTCCTATCCTACGAGCAGTACTTC.

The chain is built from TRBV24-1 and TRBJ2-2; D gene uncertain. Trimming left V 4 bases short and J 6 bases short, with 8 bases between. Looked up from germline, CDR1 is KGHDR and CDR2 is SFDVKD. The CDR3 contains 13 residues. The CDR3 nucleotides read TGTGCCACCAGTGACCTGATTGCCGGGGAGCTGTTTTTT. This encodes CATSDLIAGELFF.

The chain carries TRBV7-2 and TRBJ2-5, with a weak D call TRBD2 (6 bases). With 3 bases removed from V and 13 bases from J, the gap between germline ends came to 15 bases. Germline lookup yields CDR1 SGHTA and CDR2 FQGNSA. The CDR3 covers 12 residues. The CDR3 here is CASSLNGGPGYF. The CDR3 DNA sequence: TGTGCCAGCAGCTTGAACGGGGGTCCGGGGTACTTC.